The rows below give T cell receptor beta chains drawn from one sample of a study of blood T cell repertoires in COVID-19. Here immunoSEQ multiplex PCR was the method, and the copy in TCRdb shows in-frame clones only, minus some. Among some 260,000 clones listed, 82% were seen once. Sequences were obtained from peripheral blood. The source of these receptors is a woman under 30 with acute or convalescent COVID-19. Each CDR3 is given with its conserved first and last residue. D genes are given only for firm matches. The listing skips clone size in some rows; elsewhere it reads once, few, many or a size class.

cdr3_aa,cdr3_nt,d_call,j_call,clone_size,v_call
CASSNEVLAGTDTQYF,TGTGCCAGCAGCAACGAAGTGCTAGCGGGAACAGATACGCAGTATTTT,TRBD2,TRBJ2-3,few,TRBV7-9
CASSLWRANYGYTF,TGTGCCAGCAGCTTATGGAGGGCTAACTATGGCTACACCTTC,NA,TRBJ1-2,NA,TRBV7-9
CASSLQGNQPQHF,TGTGCCAGCAGTCTACAGGGAAATCAGCCCCAGCATTTT,NA,TRBJ1-5,NA,TRBV27
CASRPGTSGIVAYEQYF,TGTGCCAGCAGACCCGGGACTAGCGGGATTGTTGCCTACGAGCAGTACTTC,TRBD2,TRBJ2-7,NA,TRBV5-5
CASSPGYF,TGTGCCAGCAGTCCCGGGTACTTC,NA,TRBJ2-5,NA,TRBV28
CASSQQTGKNQPQHF,TGCGCCAGCAGCCAACAAACAGGGAAAAATCAGCCCCAGCATTTT,NA,TRBJ1-5,NA,TRBV4-1
CASSPILYGPGGEQFF,TGCGCCAGCAGCCCTATACTCTACGGCCCGGGTGGTGAGCAGTTCTTC,NA,TRBJ2-1,few,TRBV5-1
CASSLAGQGNYGYTF,TGTGCCAGCAGTTTAGCGGGACAGGGGAACTATGGCTACACCTTC,TRBD1,TRBJ1-2,NA,TRBV27
CASSSNVQGFSLYQPQHF,TGTGCCAGCAGTTCCAACGTGCAGGGCTTTTCCCTTTATCAGCCCCAGCATTTT,NA,TRBJ1-5,NA,TRBV28
CASSLMGLADDNEQFF,TGTGCCAGCAGTTTAATGGGACTAGCGGATGACAATGAGCAGTTCTTC,TRBD2,TRBJ2-1,NA,TRBV28
CASSLAYPTQLYEQYF,TGCGCCAGCAGCTTGGCCTATCCGACTCAACTCTACGAGCAGTACTTC,NA,TRBJ2-7,once,TRBV5-1
CASTSAGTSDSPLHF,TGTGCCAGTACCAGCGCCGGGACAAGTGATTCACCCCTCCACTTT,NA,TRBJ1-6,NA,TRBV19
CATTLTGGKTEAFF,TGTGCCACAACACTGACAGGGGGCAAGACTGAAGCTTTCTTT,TRBD1,TRBJ1-1,NA,TRBV3-1/TRBV3-2
CASSEESGRVYEQYF,TGTGCCAGCAGCGAGGAAAGCGGGAGGGTCTACGAGCAGTACTTC,TRBD2,TRBJ2-7,NA,TRBV2
CASSQFPSGSSYEQYF,TGCGCCAGCAGCCAATTCCCTAGCGGGAGCTCCTACGAGCAGTACTTC,TRBD2,TRBJ2-7,NA,TRBV5-1
CASSGLALDNYNEQFF,TGTGCCAGCAGCGGACTAGCCCTAGACAACTACAATGAGCAGTTCTTC,TRBD2,TRBJ2-1,NA,TRBV5-6
CASSPTSGNTGELFF,TGTGCCAGCAGTCCGACTAGCGGGAACACCGGGGAGCTGTTTTTT,TRBD2,TRBJ2-2,few,TRBV2
CASRSDTDYGYTF,TGTGCCAGCAGGTCCGACACAGACTATGGCTACACCTTC,NA,TRBJ1-2,NA,TRBV7-2
CASRWTSGTYNEQFF,TGCGCCAGCAGGTGGACTAGCGGGACCTACAATGAGCAGTTCTTC,TRBD2,TRBJ2-1,NA,TRBV5-1
CASSPGRTGELFF,TGTGCCAGCAGCCCCGGGAGGACCGGGGAGCTGTTTTTT,TRBD2,TRBJ2-2,NA,TRBV7-9
CASSLLLESTEAFF,TGTGCCAGCAGTTTATTGTTGGAGTCCACTGAAGCTTTCTTT,NA,TRBJ1-1,NA,TRBV27
CASSQSRQLPQHF,TGTGCCAGCAGCCAATCGAGACAACTGCCCCAGCATTTT,NA,TRBJ1-5,few,TRBV16
CASSGTSGSNTGELFF,TGTGCCAGCAGTGGAACTAGCGGATCGAACACCGGGGAGCTGTTTTTT,TRBD2,TRBJ2-2,NA,TRBV2
CASSLGGLRGFYEQYF,TGCGCCAGCAGCCTGGGTGGACTCAGGGGCTTCTACGAGCAGTACTTC,NA,TRBJ2-7,NA,TRBV5-1
CAWSYRDRDHEQYF,TGTGCCTGGAGTTACCGGGACAGGGACCACGAGCAGTACTTC,TRBD1,TRBJ2-7,few,TRBV30
CASGLEQGVRVTEAFF,TGTGCTAGTGGTTTGGAACAGGGGGTAAGGGTCACTGAAGCTTTCTTT,TRBD1,TRBJ1-1,NA,TRBV12-5
CASSLGTSGTGELFF,TGCGCCAGCAGCTTAGGGACTAGCGGGACCGGGGAGCTGTTTTTT,TRBD2,TRBJ2-2,few,TRBV5-1
CASRKRPILGLAGYTDTQYF,TGTGCCAGTAGAAAGAGGCCAATCCTCGGACTAGCGGGGTACACAGATACGCAGTATTTT,TRBD2,TRBJ2-3,NA,TRBV19
CASSQGRAGQVESPLHF,TGTGCCAGCAGCCAAGGCCGAGCAGGGCAGGTCGAGTCACCCCTCCACTTT,NA,TRBJ1-6,NA,TRBV3-1/TRBV3-2